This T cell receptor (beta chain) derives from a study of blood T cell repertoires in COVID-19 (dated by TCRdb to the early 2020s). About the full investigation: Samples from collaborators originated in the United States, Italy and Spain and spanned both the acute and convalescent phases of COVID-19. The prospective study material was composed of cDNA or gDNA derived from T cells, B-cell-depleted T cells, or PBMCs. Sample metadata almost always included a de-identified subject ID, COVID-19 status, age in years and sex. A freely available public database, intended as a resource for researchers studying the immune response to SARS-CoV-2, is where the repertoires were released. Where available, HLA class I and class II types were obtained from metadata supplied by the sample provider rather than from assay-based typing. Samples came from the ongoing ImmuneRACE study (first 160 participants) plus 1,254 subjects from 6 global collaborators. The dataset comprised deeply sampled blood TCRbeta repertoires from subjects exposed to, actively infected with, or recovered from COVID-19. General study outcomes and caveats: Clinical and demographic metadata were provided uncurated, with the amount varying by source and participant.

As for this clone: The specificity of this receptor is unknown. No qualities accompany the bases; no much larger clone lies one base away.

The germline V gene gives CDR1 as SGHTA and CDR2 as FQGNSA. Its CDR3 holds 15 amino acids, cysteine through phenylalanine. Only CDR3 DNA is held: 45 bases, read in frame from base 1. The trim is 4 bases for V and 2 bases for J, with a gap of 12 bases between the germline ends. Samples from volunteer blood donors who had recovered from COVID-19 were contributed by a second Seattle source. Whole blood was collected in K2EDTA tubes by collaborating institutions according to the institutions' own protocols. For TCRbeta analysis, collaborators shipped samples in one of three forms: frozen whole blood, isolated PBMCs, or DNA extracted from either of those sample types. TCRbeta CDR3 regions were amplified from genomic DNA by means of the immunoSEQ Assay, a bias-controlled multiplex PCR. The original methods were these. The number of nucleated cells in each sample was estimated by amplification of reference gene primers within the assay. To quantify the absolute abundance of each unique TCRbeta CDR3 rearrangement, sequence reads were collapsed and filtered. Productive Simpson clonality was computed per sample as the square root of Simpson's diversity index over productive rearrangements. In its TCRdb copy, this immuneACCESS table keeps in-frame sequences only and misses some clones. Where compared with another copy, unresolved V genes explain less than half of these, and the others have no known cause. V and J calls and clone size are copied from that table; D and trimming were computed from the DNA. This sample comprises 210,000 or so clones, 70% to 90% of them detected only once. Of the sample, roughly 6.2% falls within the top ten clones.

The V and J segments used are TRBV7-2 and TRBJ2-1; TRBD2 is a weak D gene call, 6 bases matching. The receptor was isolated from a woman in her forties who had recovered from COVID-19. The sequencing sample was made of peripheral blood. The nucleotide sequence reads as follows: TGTGCCAGCAGCTCGGATGGAGGGGCCTACAATGAGCAGTTCTTC. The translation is CASSSDGGAYNEQFF.